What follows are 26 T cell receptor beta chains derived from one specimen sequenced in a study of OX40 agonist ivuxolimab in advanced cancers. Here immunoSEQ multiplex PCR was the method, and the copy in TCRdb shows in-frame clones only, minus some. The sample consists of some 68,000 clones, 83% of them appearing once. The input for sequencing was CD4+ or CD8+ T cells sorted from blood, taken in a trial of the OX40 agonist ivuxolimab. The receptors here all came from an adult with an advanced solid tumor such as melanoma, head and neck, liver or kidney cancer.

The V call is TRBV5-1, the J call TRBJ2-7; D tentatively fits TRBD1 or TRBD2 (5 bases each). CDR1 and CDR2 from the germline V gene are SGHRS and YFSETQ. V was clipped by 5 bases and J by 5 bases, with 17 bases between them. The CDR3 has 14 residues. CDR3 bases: TGCGCCAGCAGAGGGGACCGCGTCCCGAACGAGCAGTACTTC. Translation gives CASRGDRVPNEQYF.

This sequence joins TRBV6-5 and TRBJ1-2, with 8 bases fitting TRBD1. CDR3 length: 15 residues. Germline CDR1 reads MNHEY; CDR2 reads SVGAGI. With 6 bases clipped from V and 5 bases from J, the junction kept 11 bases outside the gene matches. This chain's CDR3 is CASRDRDRRTYGYTF. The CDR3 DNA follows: TGTGCCAGCAGAGATAGGGACAGGAGAACTTATGGCTACACCTTC.

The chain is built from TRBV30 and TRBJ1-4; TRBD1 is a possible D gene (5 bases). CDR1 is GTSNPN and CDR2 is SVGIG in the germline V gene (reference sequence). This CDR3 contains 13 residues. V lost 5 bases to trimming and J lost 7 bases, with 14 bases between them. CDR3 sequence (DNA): TGTGCCTGGGGCGGACAATTAGGTGAAAAACTGTTTTTT. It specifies CAWGGQLGEKLFF.

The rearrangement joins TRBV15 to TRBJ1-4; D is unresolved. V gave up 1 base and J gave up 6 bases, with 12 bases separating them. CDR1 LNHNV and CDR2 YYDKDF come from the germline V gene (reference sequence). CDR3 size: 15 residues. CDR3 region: CATSRGYGGDEKLFF. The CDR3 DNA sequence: TGTGCCACCAGCAGAGGCTACGGCGGGGATGAAAAACTGTTTTTT.

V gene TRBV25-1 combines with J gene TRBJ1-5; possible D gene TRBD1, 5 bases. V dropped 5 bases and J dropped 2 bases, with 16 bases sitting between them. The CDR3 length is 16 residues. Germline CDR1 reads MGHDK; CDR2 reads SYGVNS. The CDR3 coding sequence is TGTGCCAGCAGTCCCACAGGACATGGGGGCAATCAGCCCCAGCATTTT. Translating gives CASSPTGHGGNQPQHF.

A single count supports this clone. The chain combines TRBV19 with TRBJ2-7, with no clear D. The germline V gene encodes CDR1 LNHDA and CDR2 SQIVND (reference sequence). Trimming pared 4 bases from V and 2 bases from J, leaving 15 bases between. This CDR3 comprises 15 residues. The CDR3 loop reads CASSTPTGTTYEQYF. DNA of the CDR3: TGTGCCAGTAGTACCCCCACCGGTACCACCTACGAGCAGTACTTC. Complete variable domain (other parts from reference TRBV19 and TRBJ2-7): DGGITQSPKYLFRKEGQNVTLSCEQNLNHDAMYWYRQDPGQGLRLIYYSQIVNDFQKGDIAEGYSVSREKKESFPLTVTSAQKNPTAFYLCASSTPTGTTYEQYFGPGTRLTVT.

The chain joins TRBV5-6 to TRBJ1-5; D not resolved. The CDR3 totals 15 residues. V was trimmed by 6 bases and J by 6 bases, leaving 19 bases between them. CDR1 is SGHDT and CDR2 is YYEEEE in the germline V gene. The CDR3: CASTFGGVQFQPQHF. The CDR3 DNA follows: TGTGCCAGCACCTTTGGTGGAGTCCAATTTCAGCCCCAGCATTTT.

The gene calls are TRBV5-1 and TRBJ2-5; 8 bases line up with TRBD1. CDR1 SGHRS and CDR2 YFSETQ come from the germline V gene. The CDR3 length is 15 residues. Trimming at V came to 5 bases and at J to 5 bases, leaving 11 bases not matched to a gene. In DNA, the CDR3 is TGCGCCAGCAGGCTCCCGACAGGGGTTGGGGAGACCCAGTACTTC. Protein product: CASRLPTGVGETQYF.

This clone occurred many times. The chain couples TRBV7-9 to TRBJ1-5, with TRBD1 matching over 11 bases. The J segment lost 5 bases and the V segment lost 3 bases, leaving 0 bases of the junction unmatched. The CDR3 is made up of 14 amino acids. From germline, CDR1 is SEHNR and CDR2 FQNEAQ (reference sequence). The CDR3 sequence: CASSLGQGDQPQHF. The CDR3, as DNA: TGTGCCAGCAGCTTGGGACAGGGGGATCAGCCCCAGCATTTT.

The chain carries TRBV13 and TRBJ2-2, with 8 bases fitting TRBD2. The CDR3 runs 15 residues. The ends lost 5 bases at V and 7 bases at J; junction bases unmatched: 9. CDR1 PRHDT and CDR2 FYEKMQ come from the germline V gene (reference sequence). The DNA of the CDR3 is TGTGCCAGCAGCCCCCGGGGGGGGCCAGTCGGGGAGCTGTTTTTT. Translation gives CASSPRGGPVGELFF.

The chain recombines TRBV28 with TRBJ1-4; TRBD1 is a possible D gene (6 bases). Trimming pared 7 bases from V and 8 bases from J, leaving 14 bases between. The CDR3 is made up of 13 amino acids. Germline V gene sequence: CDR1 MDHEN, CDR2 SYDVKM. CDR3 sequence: CASIVGGGEKLFF. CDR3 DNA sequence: TGTGCCAGCATCGTAGGGGGAGGCGAAAAACTGTTTTTT.

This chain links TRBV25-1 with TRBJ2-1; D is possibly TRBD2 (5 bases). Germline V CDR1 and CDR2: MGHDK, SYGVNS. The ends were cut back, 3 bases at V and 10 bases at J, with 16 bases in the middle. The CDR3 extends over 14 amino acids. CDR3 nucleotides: TGTGCCAGCAGTGACCCCTTTCTTTCGGGAGAGCAGTTCTTC. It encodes CASSDPFLSGEQFF.

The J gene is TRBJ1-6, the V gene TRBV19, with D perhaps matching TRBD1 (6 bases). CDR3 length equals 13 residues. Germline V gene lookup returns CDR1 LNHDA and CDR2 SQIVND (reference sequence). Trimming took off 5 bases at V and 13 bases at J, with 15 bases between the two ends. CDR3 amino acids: CASSVGQSFPLHF. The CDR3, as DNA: TGTGCCAGTAGTGTGGGACAATCATTTCCCCTCCACTTT. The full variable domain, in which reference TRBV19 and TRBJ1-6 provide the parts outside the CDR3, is DGGITQSPKYLFRKEGQNVTLSCEQNLNHDAMYWYRQDPGQGLRLIYYSQIVNDFQKGDIAEGYSVSREKKESFPLTVTSAQKNPTAFYLCASSVGQSFPLHFGNGTRLTVT.

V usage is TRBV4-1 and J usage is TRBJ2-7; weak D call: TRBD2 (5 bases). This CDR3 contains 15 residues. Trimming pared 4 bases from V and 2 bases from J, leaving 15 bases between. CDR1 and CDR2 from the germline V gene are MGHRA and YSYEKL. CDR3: CASSLAEESAYEQYF. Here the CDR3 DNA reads TGCGCCAGCAGCCTGGCGGAGGAGTCCGCCTACGAGCAGTACTTC.

CDR3 sequence (DNA): TGTGCCAGCAGCCCCGCCATCAGGGTACGGGTAGACGAGCAGTACTTC. As protein: CASSPAIRVRVDEQYF. This chain links TRBV5-4 with TRBJ2-7; tentative D call: TRBD1 (5 bases). The germline CDR1 and CDR2 sequences are SGHNT and YYREEE (reference sequence). CDR3 length: 16 residues. Trimming pared 4 bases from V and 5 bases from J, leaving 22 bases between.

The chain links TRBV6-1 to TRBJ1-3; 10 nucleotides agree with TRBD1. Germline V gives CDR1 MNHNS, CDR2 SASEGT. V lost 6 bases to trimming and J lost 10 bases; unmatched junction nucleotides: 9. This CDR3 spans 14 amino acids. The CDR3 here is CASRGTGVLGTIYF. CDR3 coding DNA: TGTGCCAGCAGAGGGACAGGGGTACTGGGGACCATATATTTT.

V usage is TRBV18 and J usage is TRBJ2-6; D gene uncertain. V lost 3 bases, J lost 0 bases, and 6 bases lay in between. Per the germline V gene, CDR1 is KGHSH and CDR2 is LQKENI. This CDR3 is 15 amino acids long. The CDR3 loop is CASSPQISGANVLTF. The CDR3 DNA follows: TGTGCCAGCTCACCGCAGATCTCTGGGGCCAACGTCCTGACTTTC.

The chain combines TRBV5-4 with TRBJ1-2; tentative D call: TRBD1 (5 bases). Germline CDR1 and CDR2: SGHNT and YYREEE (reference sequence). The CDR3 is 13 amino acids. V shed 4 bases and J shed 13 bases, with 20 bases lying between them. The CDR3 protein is CASSDARDLVVTF. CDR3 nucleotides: TGTGCCAGCAGCGACGCTAGGGACCTCGTTGTCACCTTC.

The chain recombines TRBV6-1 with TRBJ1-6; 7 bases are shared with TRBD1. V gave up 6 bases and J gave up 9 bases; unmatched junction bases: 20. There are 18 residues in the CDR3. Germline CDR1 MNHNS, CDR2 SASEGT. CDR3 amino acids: CASRERQGVMKIRSPLHF. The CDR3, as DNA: TGTGCCAGCAGGGAAAGACAGGGAGTCATGAAAATCCGTTCACCCCTCCACTTT.

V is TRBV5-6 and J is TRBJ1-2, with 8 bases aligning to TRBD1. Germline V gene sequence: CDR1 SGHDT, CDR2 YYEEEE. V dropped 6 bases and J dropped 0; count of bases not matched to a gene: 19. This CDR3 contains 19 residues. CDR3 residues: CASTTYWGHGQGANYGYTF. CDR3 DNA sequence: TGTGCCAGCACTACCTATTGGGGCCACGGACAGGGAGCTAACTATGGCTACACCTTC.

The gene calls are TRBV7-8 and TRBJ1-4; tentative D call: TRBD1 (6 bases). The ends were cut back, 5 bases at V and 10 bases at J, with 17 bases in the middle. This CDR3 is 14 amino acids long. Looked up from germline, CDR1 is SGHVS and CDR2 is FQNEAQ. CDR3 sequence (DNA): TGTGCCAGCAGCCCCCTCGGGACAAAGCCAAAACTGTTTTTT. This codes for CASSPLGTKPKLFF.

CDR3 in amino acids: CASSLGRGVLNIQYF. The CDR3 nucleotides read TGTGCCAGCAGCTTAGGGCGGGGGGTCCTAAACATTCAGTACTTC. This sequence joins TRBV11-2 and TRBJ2-4, with 8 bases lining up with TRBD2. Germline values: CDR1 SGHAT, CDR2 FQNNGV. CDR3 length: 15 residues. With V trimmed by 1 base and J by 6 bases, 5 bases remained unmatched.

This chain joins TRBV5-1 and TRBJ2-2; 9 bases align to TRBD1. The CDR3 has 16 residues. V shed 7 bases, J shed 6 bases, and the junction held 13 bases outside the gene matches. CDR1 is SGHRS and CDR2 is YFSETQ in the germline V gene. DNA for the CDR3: TGCGCCAGCCCACTCAACGACAGGGGGGATTCCGGGGAGCTGTTTTTT. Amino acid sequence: CASPLNDRGDSGELFF.

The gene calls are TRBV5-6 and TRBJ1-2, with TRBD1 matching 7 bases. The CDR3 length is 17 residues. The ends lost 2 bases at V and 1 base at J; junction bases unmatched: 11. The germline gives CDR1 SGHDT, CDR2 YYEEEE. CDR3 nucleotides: TGTGCCAGCAGCTTAAGGACAGGACATCCCAATAACTATGGCTACACCTTC. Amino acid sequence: CASSLRTGHPNNYGYTF.

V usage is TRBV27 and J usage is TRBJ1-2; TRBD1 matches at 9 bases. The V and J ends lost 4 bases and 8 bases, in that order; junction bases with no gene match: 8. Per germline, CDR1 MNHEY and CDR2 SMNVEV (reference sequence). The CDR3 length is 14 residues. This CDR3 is CASSSTGGNVGYTF. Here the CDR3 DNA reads TGTGCCAGCAGTTCGACAGGGGGAAATGTCGGCTACACCTTC.

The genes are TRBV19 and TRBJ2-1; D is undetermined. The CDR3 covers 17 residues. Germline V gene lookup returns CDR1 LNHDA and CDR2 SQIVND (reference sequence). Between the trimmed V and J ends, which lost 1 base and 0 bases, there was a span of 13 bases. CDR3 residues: CASSIVQFFSSYNEQFF. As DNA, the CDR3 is TGTGCCAGTAGTATAGTTCAGTTTTTCAGCTCCTACAATGAGCAGTTCTTC.